This TCR beta chain is from a study of spatial heterogeneity in lung cancer (dated by TCRdb to between 2017 and 2020). The study in broad terms: Beta-chain transcripts were consistently detected in greater numbers than alpha-chain transcripts, which likely reflects a higher abundance of beta-chain transcripts. In the raw uncorrected reads, each unique combination of TCR and UMI appeared more than ten times on average. In non-small cell lung cancer, the study made a quantitative comparison of TCR alpha and beta repertoires among multiple tumor regions, matched nontumor lung and blood. Nonsynonymous mutation counts, determined by whole-exome sequencing of tumor tissue, were related to features of the TCR repertoire. Both alpha and beta chains were TCR-sequenced in samples taken at surgery, namely 220 tumor regions, 64 matched nontumor lung samples and 50 to 60 PBMC samples.

The receptor library was made with 5' RACE. The run used a NextSeq 500. In the TCR library protocol, a unique molecular identifier was attached to each TCR cDNA molecule so that PCR and sequencing errors could be corrected. The authors processed their data as follows. TCR identification, UMI-based error correction and CDR3 extraction were performed with Decombinator tools. TCRs above a frequency of 2 per 1,000, corresponding to the top 1% of the tumor frequency distribution, were defined as expanded. Renyi diversity was computed with the R vegan package after each repertoire had been subsampled 100 times to 5,000 TCRs. To build CDR3 similarity networks, amino acid triplet string-kernel similarity was used, and CDR3s were connected when their pairwise similarity was above 0.82. The public sequencing data were trimmed at Q25 with fastp and processed into clonotypes with MiXCR by TCRdb, which kept only in-frame beta chains. Identical CDR3 proteins give one entry, which carries the most common genes and DNA. The V and J calls follow TCRdb's processing rather than the paper's. This sample has some 40,000 distinct CDR3 sequences in its table, and 4% to 6% of those were observed once. 25% of the sample goes to the ten largest clones.

To note about this clonotype: Its antigen has not been determined. The sample holds no much larger clone one base away, and base qualities are not on file.

The sample's time point label, in plain terms: sample taken at primary tumor resection. Whole RNA extracted from tumor and nontumor lung tissue, or from cryopreserved PBMC samples, was used for TCR sequencing without cell sorting. Samples were obtained from approximately 70 patients with early-stage, untreated non-small cell lung cancer from the lung TRACERx cohort. Patients were selected for TCR sequencing only if sufficient RNA was available from at least two tumor regions. Paper-wide results and their limitations: Ubiquitous expanded tumor TCRs were found in blood more often at tumor resection than at routine follow-up. Additional single-cell paired TCR alpha and beta sequencing was considered necessary to confirm, at a functional level, the hypothesis that regional TCRs recognize regional mutations.

Trimming costs V 4 bases and J 4 bases, and their ends lie 12 bases apart. The germline V gene (reference sequence) provides CDR1 SGHNT and CDR2 YYREEE. Reading from cysteine to phenylalanine, the CDR3 counts 13 amino acids. The retained sequence is limited to the CDR3, 39 bases, with the frame set at the first base. The V and J segments used are TRBV5-4 and TRBJ2-7, and the D gene may be TRBD1, 5 bases matching. The receptor comes from a female donor with early-stage non-small cell lung cancer. The sample consisted of PBMCs, taken at surgery. The nucleotide sequence reads as follows: TGTGCCAGCAGCCCATCCCAGGGATACGAGCAGTACTTC. Its amino acids are CASSPSQGYEQYF.